This paragraph reports one T cell receptor beta chain. V shed 3 bases and J 8 bases; nucleotides not matched to a gene: 9. This CDR3 spans 16 amino acids. Germline-derived CDR1 and CDR2 are LNHDA and SQIVND (reference sequence). This sample was taken from a study of control samples from healthy donors and cancer patients. The table came from immunoSEQ multiplex PCR; TCRdb's copy has only in-frame clones and leaves some out. This sample has tens of thousands of clones, with around 90% found just once. The sequencing sample was made of PBMCs. The TCR sequence derives from a woman between 45 and 65 years old with colorectal cancer. The V gene is TRBV19, the J gene TRBJ1-5, with 11 bases fitting TRBD1. The CDR3 DNA follows: TGTGCCAGTAGTATTTCACGGGGGGGACAGGGGGAGCCCCAGCATTTT. Protein product: CASSISRGGQGEPQHF.